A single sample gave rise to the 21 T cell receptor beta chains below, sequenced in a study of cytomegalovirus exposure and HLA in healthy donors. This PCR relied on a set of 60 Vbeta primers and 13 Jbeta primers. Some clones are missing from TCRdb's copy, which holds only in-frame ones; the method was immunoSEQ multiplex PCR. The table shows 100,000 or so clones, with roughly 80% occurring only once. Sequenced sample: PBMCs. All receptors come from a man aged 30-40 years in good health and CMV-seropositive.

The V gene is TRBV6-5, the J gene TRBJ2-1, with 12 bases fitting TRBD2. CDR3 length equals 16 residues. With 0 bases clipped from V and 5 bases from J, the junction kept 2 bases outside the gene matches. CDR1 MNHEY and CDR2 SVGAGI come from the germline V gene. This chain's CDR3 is CASSYSRLAGDNEQFF. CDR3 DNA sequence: TGTGCCAGCAGTTACTCTCGACTAGCGGGGGACAATGAGCAGTTCTTC.

The CDR3 spells CASTTGEGPRGNEQFF. CDR3 nucleotide sequence: TGTGCCAGCACCACGGGCGAGGGTCCTCGTGGGAATGAGCAGTTCTTC. J is TRBJ2-1 and V is TRBV4-2; TRBD2 might be the D (5 bases). V was shortened by 7 bases and J by 7 bases, with 23 bases between the two germline ends. CDR3 size: 16 residues. Germline assignment: CDR1 LGHNA and CDR2 YNFKEQ.

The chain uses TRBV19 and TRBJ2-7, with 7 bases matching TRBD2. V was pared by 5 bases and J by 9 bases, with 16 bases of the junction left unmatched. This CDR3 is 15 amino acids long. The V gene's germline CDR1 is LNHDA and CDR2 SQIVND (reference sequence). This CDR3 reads CASSPQAGDPGGQYF. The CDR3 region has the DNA TGTGCCAGTAGTCCCCAGGCGGGAGACCCGGGAGGGCAGTACTTC.

DNA of the CDR3: TGCGCCAGCAGCTTAGGGACAGAACAGCCCCAGCATTTT. This sequence encodes CASSLGTEQPQHF. This sequence joins TRBV5-1 and TRBJ1-5, with 7 bases aligning to TRBD1. Germline loops: CDR1 SGHRS, CDR2 YFSETQ. The CDR3 has 13 amino acids. Trimming removed 2 bases from V and 7 bases from J; junction bases left unmatched: 3.

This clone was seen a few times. The CDR3: CASSQGTGFNTGELFF. Here the CDR3 DNA reads TGCGCCAGCAGCCAAGGGACAGGGTTTAACACCGGGGAGCTGTTTTTT. This chain connects TRBV4-3 to TRBJ2-2; 8 bases line up with TRBD1. The ends lost 1 base at V and 2 bases at J; junction bases unmatched: 3. The CDR3 runs to 16 residues. The V gene's germline CDR1 is LGHNA and CDR2 YSLEER.

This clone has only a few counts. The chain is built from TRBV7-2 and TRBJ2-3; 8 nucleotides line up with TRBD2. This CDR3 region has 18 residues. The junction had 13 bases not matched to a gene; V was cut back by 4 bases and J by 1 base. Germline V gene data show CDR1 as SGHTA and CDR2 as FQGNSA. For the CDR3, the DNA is TGTGCCAGCAGCTCCAACCCGGCAGGTAGCGGGGGCACAGATACGCAGTATTTT. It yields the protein CASSSNPAGSGGTDTQYF.

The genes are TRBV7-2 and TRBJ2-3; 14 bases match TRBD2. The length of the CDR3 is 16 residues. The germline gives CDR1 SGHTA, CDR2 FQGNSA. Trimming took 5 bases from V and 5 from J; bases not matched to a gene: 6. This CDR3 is CASSPGLAGVQDTQYF. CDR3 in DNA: TGTGCCAGCAGCCCGGGACTAGCGGGGGTGCAAGATACGCAGTATTTT.

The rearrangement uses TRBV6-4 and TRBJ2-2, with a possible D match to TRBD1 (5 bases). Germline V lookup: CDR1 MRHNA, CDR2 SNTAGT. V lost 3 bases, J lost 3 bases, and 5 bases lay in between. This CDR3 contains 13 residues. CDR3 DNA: TGTGCCAGCAGTGAACAGGACACCGGGGAGCTGTTTTTT. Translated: CASSEQDTGELFF.

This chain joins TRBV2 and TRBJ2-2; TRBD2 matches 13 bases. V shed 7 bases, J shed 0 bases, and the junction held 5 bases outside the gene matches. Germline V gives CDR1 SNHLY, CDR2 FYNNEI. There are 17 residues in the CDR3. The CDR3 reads CASKWTSGGANTGELFF. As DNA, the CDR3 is TGTGCCAGCAAATGGACTAGCGGGGGCGCGAACACCGGGGAGCTGTTTTTT.

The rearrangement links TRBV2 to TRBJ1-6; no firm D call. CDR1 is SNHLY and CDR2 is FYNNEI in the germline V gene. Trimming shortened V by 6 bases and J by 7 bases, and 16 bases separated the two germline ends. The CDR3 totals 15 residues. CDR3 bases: TGTGCCAGCAGGCCGGGCCCAGCGGCGAATTCACCCCTCCACTTT. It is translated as CASRPGPAANSPLHF.

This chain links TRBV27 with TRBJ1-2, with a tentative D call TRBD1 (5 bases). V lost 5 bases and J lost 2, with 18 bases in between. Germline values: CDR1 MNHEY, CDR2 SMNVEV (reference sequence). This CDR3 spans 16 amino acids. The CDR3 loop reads CASSLQAQGPNYGYTF. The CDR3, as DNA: TGTGCCAGCAGTCTTCAGGCGCAGGGCCCCAACTATGGCTACACCTTC.

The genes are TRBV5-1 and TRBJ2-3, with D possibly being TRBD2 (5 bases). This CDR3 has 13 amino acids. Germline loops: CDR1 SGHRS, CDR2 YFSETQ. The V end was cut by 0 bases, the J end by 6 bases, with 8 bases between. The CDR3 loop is CASSLAGEDTQYF. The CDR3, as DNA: TGCGCCAGCAGCTTGGCCGGGGAGGATACGCAGTATTTT.

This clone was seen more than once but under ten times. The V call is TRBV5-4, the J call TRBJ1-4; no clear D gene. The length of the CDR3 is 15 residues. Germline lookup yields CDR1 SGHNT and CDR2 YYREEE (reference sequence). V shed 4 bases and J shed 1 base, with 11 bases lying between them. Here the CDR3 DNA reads TGTGCCAGCAGCCTCAAAACGGGAACTAATGAAAAACTGTTTTTT. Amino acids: CASSLKTGTNEKLFF.

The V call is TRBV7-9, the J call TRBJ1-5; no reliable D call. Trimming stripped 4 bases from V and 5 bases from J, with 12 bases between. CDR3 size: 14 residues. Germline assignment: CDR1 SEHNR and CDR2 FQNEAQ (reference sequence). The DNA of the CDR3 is TGTGCCAGCAGCTCCCCGCGGCCGGATCAGCCCCAGCATTTT. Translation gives CASSSPRPDQPQHF.

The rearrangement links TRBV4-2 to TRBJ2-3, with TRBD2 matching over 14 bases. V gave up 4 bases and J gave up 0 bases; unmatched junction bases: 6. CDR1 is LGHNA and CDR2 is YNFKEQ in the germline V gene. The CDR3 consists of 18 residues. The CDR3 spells CASSPGLAGDLSTDTQYF. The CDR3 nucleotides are TGTGCCAGCAGCCCGGGACTAGCGGGGGATCTTAGCACAGATACGCAGTATTTT.

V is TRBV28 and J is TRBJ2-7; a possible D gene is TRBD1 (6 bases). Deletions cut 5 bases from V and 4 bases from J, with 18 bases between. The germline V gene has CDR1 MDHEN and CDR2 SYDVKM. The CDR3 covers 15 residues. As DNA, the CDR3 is TGTGCCAGCAGTCCCCCCACAGGGATGGTTTACGAGCAGTACTTC. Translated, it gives CASSPPTGMVYEQYF.

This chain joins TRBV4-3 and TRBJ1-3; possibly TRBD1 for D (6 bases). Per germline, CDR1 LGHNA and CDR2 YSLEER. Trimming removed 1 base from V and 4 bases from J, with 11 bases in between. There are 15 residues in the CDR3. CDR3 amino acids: CASSQGTGSGNTIYF. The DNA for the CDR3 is TGCGCCAGCAGCCAAGGTACAGGGTCGGGAAACACCATATATTTT.

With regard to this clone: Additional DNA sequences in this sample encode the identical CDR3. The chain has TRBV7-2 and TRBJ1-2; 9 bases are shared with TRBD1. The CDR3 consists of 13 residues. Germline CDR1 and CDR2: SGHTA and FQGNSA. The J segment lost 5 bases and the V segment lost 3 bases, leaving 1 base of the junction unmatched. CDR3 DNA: TGTGCCAGCAGCTTGGGACAGGGTTATGGCTACACCTTC. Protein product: CASSLGQGYGYTF.

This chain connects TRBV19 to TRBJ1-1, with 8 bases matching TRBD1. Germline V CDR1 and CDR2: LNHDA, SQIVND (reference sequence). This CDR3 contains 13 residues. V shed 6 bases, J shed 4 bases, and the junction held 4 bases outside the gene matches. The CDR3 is CASRDRVTTEAFF. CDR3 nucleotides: TGTGCCAGTAGGGACAGGGTCACCACTGAAGCTTTCTTT.

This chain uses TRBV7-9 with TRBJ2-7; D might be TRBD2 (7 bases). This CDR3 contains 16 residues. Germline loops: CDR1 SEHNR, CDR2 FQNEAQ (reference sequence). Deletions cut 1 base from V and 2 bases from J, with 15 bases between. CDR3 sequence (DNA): TGTGCCAGCAGCTTAGGGTCAGGGCGGGGGCCCTACGAGCAGTACTTC. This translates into CASSLGSGRGPYEQYF.

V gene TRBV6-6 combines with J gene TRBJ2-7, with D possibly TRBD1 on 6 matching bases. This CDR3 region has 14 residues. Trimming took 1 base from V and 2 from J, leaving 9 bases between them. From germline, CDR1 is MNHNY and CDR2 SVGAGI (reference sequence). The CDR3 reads CASSYWGQTYEQYF. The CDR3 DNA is TGTGCCAGCAGTTACTGGGGGCAAACCTACGAGCAGTACTTC.